This TCR beta chain derives from a study of early T cells in non-severe SARS-CoV-2 infection. Concerning this clonotype itself: What it binds is not known.

Attachment of unique molecular identifiers to individual cDNA molecules was performed. Via MiXCR, TCRdb re-called the 5' RACE reads, giving one row per CDR3 protein. The sample lists over 55,000 distinct CDR3 sequences, roughly an eighth occurring once. Study findings and constraints: Private and CD4 specificities were missed by VDJdb matching, which favored anti-spike CD8 responses.

V was shortened by 2 bases and J by 0 bases, with 4 bases between the two germline ends. Germline V lookup: CDR1 MNHEY, CDR2 SVGEGT. The CDR3 spans 13 residues. The chain carries TRBV6-2 or TRBV6-3 and TRBJ2-5; D uncertain. This TCR was recovered from an adult who was a healthcare worker with PCR-confirmed SARS-CoV-2 infection or an uninfected control (not recorded which). Sequencing was carried out using whole blood. This CDR3 reads CASSYIHQETQYF. CDR3 bases: TGTGCCAGCAGTTACATACACCAAGAGACCCAGTACTTC.